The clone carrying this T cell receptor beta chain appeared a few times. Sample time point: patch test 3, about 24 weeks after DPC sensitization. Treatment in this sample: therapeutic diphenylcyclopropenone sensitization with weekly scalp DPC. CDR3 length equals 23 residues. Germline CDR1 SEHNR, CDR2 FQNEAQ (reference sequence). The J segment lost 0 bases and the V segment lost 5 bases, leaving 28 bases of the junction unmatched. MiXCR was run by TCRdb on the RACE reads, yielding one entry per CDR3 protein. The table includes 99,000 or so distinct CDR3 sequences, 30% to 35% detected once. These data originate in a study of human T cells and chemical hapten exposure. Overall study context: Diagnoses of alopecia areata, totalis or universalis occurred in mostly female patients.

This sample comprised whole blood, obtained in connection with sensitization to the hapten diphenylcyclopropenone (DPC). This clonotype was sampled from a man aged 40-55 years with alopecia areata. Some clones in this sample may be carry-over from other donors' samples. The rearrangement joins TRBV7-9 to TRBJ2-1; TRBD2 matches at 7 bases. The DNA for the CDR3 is TGTGCCAGCAGCCTAGGGCGTCTGGGAGGGCACCCCAACTTCCCTAGCTCCTACAATGAGCAGTTCTTC. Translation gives CASSLGRLGGHPNFPSSYNEQFF.